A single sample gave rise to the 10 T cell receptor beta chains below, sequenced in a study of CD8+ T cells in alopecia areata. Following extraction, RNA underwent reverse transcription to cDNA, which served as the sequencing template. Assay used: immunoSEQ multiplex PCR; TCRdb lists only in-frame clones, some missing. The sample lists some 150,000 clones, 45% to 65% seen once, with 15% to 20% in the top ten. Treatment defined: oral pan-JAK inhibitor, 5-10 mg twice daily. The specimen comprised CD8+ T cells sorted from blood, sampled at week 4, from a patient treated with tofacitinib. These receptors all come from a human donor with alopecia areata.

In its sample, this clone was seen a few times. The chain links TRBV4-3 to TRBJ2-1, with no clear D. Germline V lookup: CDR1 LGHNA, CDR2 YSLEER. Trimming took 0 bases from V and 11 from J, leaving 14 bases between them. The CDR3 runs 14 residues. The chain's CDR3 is CASSQEIGLHKQFF. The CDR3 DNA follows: TGCGCCAGCAGCCAAGAGATTGGGCTACACAAGCAGTTCTTC.

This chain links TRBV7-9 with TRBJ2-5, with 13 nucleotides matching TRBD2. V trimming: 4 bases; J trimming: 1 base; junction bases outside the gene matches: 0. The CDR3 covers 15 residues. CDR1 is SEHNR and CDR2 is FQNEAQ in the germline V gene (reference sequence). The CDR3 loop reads CASSWTSGGQETQYF. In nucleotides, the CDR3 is TGTGCCAGCAGCTGGACTAGCGGGGGCCAAGAGACCCAGTACTTC.

The CDR3 loop reads CASGKTANTEAFF. The CDR3 DNA reads as TGCGCCAGCGGAAAGACAGCGAACACTGAAGCTTTCTTT. The V call is TRBV4-3, the J call TRBJ1-1, with a possible D match to TRBD1 (5 bases). V lost 8 bases, J lost 1 base, and 11 bases lay in between. CDR3 length: 13 residues. Germline V gene lookup returns CDR1 LGHNA and CDR2 YSLEER.

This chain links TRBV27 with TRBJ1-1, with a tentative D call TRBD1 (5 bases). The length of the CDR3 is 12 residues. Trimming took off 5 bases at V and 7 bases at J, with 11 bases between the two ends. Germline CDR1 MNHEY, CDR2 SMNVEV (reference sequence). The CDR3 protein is CASSGPTDEAFF. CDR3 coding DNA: TGTGCCAGCAGTGGACCGACAGATGAAGCTTTCTTT.

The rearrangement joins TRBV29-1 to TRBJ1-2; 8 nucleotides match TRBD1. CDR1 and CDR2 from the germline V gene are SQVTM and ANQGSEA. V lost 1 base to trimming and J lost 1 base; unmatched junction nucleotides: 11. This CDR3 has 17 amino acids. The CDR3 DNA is TGCAGCGTTGAAGTTTGGGGGGGACAGGACTTTAACTATGGCTACACCTTC. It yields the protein CSVEVWGGQDFNYGYTF.

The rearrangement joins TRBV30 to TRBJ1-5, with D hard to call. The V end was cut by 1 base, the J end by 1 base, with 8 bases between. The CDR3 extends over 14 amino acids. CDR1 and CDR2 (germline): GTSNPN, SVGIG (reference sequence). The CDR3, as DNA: TGTGCCTGGAGTGCCACAGAAAGCAATCAGCCCCAGCATTTT. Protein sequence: CAWSATESNQPQHF.

The CDR3, as DNA: TGCGCCAGCAGCACGGGTGGAGAAGGGCAGTTCTTC. The encoded protein is CASSTGGEGQFF. The rearrangement joins TRBV5-1 to TRBJ2-1; D is ambiguous. The CDR3 runs 12 residues. Germline V gene sequence: CDR1 SGHRS, CDR2 YFSETQ. Trimming cost V 4 bases and J 12 bases, with 14 bases left between them.

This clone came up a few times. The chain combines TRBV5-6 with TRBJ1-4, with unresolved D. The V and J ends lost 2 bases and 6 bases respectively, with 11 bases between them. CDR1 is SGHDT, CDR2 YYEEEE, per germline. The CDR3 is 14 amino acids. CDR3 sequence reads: CASSFSPPDEKLFF. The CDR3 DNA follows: TGTGCCAGCAGCTTTTCCCCCCCGGATGAAAAACTGTTTTTT. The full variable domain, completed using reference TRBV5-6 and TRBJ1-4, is DAGVTQSPTHLIKTRGQQVTLRCSPKSGHDTVSWYQQALGQGPQFIFQYYEEEERQRGNFPDRFSGHQFPNYSSELNVNALLLGDSALYLCASSFSPPDEKLFFGSGTQLSVL.

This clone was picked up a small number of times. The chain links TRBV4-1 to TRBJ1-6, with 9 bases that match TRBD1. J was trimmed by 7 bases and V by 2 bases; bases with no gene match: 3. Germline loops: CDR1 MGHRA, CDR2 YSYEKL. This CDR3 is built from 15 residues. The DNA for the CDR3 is TGCGCCAGCAGCCAATTACAGGGGGCGAATTCACCCCTCCACTTT. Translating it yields CASSQLQGANSPLHF.

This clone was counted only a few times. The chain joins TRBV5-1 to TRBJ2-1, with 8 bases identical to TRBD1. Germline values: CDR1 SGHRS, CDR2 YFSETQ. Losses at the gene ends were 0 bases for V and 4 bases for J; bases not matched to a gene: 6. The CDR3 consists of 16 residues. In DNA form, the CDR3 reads TGCGCCAGCAGCTTGGGCGACAGGGGAACATACAATGAGCAGTTCTTC. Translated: CASSLGDRGTYNEQFF.